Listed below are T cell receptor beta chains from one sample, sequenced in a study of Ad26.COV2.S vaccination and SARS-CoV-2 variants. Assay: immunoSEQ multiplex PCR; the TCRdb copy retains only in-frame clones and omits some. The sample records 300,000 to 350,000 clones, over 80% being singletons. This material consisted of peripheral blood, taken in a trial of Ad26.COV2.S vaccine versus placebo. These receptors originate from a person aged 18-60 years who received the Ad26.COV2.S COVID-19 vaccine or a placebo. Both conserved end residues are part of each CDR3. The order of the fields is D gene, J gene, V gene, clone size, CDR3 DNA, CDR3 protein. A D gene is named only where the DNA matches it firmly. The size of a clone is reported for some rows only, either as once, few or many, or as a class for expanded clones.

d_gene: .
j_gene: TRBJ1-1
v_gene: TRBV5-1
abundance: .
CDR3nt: TGCGCCAGCAGCGTCGACAGGAACACTGAAGCTTTCTTT
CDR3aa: CASSVDRNTEAFF

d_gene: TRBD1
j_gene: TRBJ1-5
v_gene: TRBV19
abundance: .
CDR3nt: TGTGCCACCAACCGGGACAGGGCTAGCAATCAGCCCCAGCATTTT
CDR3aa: CATNRDRASNQPQHF

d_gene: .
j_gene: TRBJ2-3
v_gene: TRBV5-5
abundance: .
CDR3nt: TGTGCCAGCAGCTTGATCGCAGGGGAAGATACGCAGTATTTT
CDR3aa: CASSLIAGEDTQYF

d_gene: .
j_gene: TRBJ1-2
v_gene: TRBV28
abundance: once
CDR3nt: TGTGCCAGCAGGCAAACAGGGTACGCTAACTATGGCTACACCTTC
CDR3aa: CASRQTGYANYGYTF

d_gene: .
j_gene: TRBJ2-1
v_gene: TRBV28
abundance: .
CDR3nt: TGTGCCAGCAGACCGCCTGGGCGGGGTTCCTACAATGAGCAGTTCTTC
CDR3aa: CASRPPGRGSYNEQFF

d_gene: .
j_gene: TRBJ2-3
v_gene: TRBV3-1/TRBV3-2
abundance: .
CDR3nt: TGTGCCAGCAGCCGACAGACCCCGATACCTAGCACAGATACGCAGTATTTT
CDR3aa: CASSRQTPIPSTDTQYF

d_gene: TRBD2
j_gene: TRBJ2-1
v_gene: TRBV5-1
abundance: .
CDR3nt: TGCGCCAGCAGCCCTGGGAGCGGGGGGGCCTTCGGCTTAAATGAGCAGTTCTTC
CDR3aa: CASSPGSGGAFGLNEQFF

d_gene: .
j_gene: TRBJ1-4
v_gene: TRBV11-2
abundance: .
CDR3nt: TGTGCCAGCAGCTTTGGGGCCGGCGCAACTAATGAAAAACTGTTTTTT
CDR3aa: CASSFGAGATNEKLFF

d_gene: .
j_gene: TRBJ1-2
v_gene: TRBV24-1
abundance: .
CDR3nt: TGTGCCACCAGTGAAGACTCGTATGGCTACACCTTC
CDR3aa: CATSEDSYGYTF

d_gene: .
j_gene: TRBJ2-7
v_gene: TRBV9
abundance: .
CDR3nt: TGTGCCAGCAGCGTGCCCCAGGGAGCCGGATACGAGCAGTACTTC
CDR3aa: CASSVPQGAGYEQYF

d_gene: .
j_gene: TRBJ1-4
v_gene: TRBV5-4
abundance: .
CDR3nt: TGTGCCAGCAGCCTACCCGGGAGGGATGAAAAACTGTTTTTT
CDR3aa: CASSLPGRDEKLFF

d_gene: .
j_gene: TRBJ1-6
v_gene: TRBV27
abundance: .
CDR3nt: TGTGCCAGCCTTAAGTGGGACGGAAGATCAACCCTCCACTTT
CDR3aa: CASLKWDGRSTLHF

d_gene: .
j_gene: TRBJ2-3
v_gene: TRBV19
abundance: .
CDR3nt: TGTGCCAGTAGGGGTGAGCCGAGCACAGATACGCAGTATTTT
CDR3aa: CASRGEPSTDTQYF

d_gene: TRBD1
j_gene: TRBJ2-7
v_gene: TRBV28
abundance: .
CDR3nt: TGTGCCAGCAGTCCCAGACAGGGGGGGTCCGCCGAGCAGTACTTC
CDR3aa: CASSPRQGGSAEQYF

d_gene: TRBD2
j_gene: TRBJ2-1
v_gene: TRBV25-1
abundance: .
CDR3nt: TGTGCCAGCAGTGAAACCGGGGGGTTATACAATGAGCAGTTCTTC
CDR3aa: CASSETGGLYNEQFF

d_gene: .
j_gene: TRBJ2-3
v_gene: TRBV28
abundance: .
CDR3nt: TGTGCCAGCAGTTTAAGCCCAGCGAAGGCAGATACGCAGTATTTT
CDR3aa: CASSLSPAKADTQYF

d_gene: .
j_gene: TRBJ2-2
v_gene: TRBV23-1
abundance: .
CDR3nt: TGCGCCAGCAGTCAGCCAAGGGGTGGCAAGAACACCGGGGAGCTGTTTTTT
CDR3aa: CASSQPRGGKNTGELFF

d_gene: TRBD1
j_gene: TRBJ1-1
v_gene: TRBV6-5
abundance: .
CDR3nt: TGTGCCAGCAGTTTCTCCGGGACAGGGGGCACTGAAGCTTTCTTT
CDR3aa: CASSFSGTGGTEAFF

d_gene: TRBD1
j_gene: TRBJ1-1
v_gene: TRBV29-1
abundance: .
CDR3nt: TGCAGCGTGACACAGGGGACGATGAACACTGAAGCTTTCTTT
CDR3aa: CSVTQGTMNTEAFF

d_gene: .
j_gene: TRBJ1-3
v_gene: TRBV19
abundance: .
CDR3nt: TGTGCCAGTAGTCAACCGGGACCCGGAGGTAGTATGGGAAACACCATATATTTT
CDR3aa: CASSQPGPGGSMGNTIYF

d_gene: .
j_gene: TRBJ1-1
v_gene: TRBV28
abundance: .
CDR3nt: TGTGCCAGCAGATCTAGCGGGGAAGCTTTCTTT
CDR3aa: CASRSSGEAFF

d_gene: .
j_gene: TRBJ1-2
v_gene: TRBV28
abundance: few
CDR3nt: TGTGCCAGCAGTTTAGGGTTGTTATTGGGGGGGCAGAGTGGCTACACCTTC
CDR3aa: CASSLGLLLGGQSGYTF

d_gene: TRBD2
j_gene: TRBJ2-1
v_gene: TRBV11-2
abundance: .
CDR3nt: TGTGCCAGCAGCTTACTTCGGGGGGGCCATGAGCAGTTCTTC
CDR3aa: CASSLLRGGHEQFF

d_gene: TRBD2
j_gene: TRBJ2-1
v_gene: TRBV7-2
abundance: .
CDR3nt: TGTGCCAGCAGCTTATCAGGAGTGGGACTAGCGGTCTCCTACAATGAGCAGTTCTTC
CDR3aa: CASSLSGVGLAVSYNEQFF

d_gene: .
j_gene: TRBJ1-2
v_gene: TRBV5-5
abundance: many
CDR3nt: TGTGCCAGCAGCTTGGAGGAACTCTATGGCTACACCTTC
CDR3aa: CASSLEELYGYTF

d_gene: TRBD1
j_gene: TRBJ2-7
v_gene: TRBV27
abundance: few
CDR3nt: TGTGCCAGCACCCCGGGACAGGGGGCCTACGAGCAGTACTTC
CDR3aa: CASTPGQGAYEQYF

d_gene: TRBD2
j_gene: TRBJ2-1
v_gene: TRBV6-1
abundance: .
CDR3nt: TGTGCCAGCAGTGTGCAATTAGCGGGGGGGCTCAATGAGCAGTTCTTC
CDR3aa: CASSVQLAGGLNEQFF

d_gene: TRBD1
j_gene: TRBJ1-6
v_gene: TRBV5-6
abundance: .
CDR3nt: TGTGCCAGCAGCTTGGGCGGGGCAGGGGGGAATTCACCCCTCCACTTT
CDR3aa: CASSLGGAGGNSPLHF

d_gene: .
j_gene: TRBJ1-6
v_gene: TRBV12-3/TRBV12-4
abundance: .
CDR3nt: TGTGCCAGCAGTTTAGTTGGAGATTCACCCCTCCACTTT
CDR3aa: CASSLVGDSPLHF

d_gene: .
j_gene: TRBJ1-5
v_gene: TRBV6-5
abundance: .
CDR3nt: TGTGCCACTACCGGACTCAATCAGCCCCAGCATTTT
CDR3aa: CATTGLNQPQHF

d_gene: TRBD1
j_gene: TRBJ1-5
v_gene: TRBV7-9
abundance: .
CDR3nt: TGTGCCAGCAGCTTAGCGATCCGGGACAGGGGTCTGAATCAGCCCCAGCATTTT
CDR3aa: CASSLAIRDRGLNQPQHF

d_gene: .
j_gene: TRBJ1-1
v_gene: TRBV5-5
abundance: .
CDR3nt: TGTGCCAGCAGCTTTCCCGAGACCCCTGAAGCTTTCTTT
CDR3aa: CASSFPETPEAFF

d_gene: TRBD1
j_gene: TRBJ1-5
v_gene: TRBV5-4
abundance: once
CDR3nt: TGTGCCAGCAGCTCACAGGGGAGCAATCAGCCCCAGCATTTT
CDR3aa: CASSSQGSNQPQHF

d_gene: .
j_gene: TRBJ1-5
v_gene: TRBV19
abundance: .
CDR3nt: TGTGCCAGTAGTATGGTAGTGCTAGGGAGCAATCAGCCCCAGCATTTT
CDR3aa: CASSMVVLGSNQPQHF

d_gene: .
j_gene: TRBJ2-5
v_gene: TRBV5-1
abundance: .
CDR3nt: TGCGCCAGCAGCTTGCAGGGCCTGAGCATGGAGACCCAGTACTTC
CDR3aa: CASSLQGLSMETQYF

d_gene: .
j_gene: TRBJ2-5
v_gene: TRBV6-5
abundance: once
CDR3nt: TGTGCCAGCAACCCCCCCCTTCCGCGGGAAGAGACCCAGTACTTC
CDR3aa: CASNPPLPREETQYF

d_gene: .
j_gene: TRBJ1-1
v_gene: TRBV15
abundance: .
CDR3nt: TGTGCCACCACGGGGGATTTAAGTGGTGAAGCTTTCTTT
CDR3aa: CATTGDLSGEAFF

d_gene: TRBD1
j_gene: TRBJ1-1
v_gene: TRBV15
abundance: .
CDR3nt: TGTGCCACCAGCAGAGCCGGGACAGGGAGCACTGAAGCTTTCTTT
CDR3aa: CATSRAGTGSTEAFF

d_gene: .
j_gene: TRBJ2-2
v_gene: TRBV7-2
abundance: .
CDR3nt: TGTGCCAGCAGCTTCGGGAACACCGGGGAGCTGTTTTTT
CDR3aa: CASSFGNTGELFF

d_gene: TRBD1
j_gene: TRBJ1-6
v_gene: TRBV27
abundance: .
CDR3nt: TGTGCCAGCAAGAAATACAGGGGGACCCTGGTGGCCCTCCACTTT
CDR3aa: CASKKYRGTLVALHF

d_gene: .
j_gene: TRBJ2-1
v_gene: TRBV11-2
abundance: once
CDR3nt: TGTGCCAGCCGCCCGGACGGAGTCTACAATGAGCAGTTCTTC
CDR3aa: CASRPDGVYNEQFF

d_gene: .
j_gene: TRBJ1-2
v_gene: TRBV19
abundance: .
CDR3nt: TGTGCCAGTAGTCCTATGACCAGGGTGAGAGGGGGCTACACCTTC
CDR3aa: CASSPMTRVRGGYTF

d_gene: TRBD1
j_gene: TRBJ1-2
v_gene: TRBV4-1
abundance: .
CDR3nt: TGCGCCAGCAGCCAGGGGGGACAGGGGTTTTATGGCTACACCTTC
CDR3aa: CASSQGGQGFYGYTF

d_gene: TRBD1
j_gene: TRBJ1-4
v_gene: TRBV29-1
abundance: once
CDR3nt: TGCAGCGCAAGACAGGGGGGTGATGAAAAACTGTTTTTT
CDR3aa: CSARQGGDEKLFF

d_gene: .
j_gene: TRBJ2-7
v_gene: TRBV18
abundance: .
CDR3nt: TGTGCCAGCTCACCACCGGCTAACAGGGAGGGCGAGCAGTACTTC
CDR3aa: CASSPPANREGEQYF

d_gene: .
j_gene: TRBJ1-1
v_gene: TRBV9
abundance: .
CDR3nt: TGTGCCAGCAACGGTGAGGGCCATCTGGACACTGAAGCTTTCTTT
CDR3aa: CASNGEGHLDTEAFF

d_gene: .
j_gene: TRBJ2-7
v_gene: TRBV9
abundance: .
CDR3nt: TGTGCCAGCAGTTCCACGCACAGGGACGAGCAGTACTTC
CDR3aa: CASSSTHRDEQYF

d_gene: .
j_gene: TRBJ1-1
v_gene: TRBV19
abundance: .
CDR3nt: TGTGCCAGTAGTAACTTAGGGTCAAACACTGAAGCTTTCTTT
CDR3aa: CASSNLGSNTEAFF

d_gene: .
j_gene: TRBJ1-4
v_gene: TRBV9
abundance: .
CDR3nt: TGTGCCAGCAGCGTATCCGGGGGGTCTTATGAAAAACTGTTTTTT
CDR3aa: CASSVSGGSYEKLFF

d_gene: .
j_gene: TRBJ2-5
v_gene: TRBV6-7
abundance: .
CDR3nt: TGTGCCAGCAGTTACTCGATTATGGCGGGGGCTGGGGTATGTTCAGAGACCCAGTACTTC
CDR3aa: CASSYSIMAGAGVCSETQYF